This T cell receptor (beta chain) was documented in a study of sequential checkpoint blockade in melanoma. Study summary: Matched biopsies came pretreatment and at week 13 for some 21 patients.

The treatment denotes: randomized to nivolumab then ipilimumab (arm A) or the reverse (arm B). CDR1 and CDR2 (germline): LGHNT, FRNRAP. The CDR3 contains 13 residues. The method was immunoSEQ multiplex PCR; TCRdb's version includes in-frame clones alone and lacks a portion of them. The data hold roughly 21,000 clones, with around 27% observed a single time. Sequenced here: tumor tissue (inferred from file names), sampled from a patient given nivolumab and ipilimumab in sequence. The rearrangement uses TRBV12-5 and TRBJ1-1; TRBD1 matches at 7 bases. This receptor was obtained from a human donor with melanoma. The CDR3 loop is CASTRGGVWEAFF. The CDR3 nucleotides are TGTGCCAGCACCAGAGGGGGCGTGTGGGAAGCTTTCTTT. The full variable domain, completed using reference TRBV12-5 and TRBJ1-1, is DARVTQTPRHKVTEMGQEVTMRCQPILGHNTVFWYRQTMMQGLELLAYFRNRAPLDDSGMPKDRFSAEMPDATLATLKIQPSEPRDSAVYFCASTRGGVWEAFFGQGTRLTVV.